This T cell receptor (beta chain) was sequenced in a study of cytomegalovirus exposure and HLA in healthy donors. Study-wide results and caveats: About 90% or about 30% of the time was how often most TCR beta V segments were productive, according to an earlier analysis.

This PCR relied on a set of 60 Vbeta primers and 13 Jbeta primers. The assay was immunoSEQ multiplex PCR, and TCRdb's table has in-frame clones only and misses some. The repertoire holds more than 70,000 clones, with more than 60% as singletons. The germline gives CDR1 MNHEY, CDR2 SMNVEV (reference sequence). The CDR3 length is 14 residues. V was pared by 1 base and J by 6 bases, with 5 bases of the junction left unmatched. In the case of this clone: Its antigen is undetermined.

This clonotype originated in a boy younger than 18 in good health and CMV-seronegative. The sequenced sample was PBMCs. V and J are TRBV27 and TRBJ1-1; 7 nucleotides agree with TRBD1. CDR3 sequence: CASSLLQGKAEAFF. CDR3 DNA: TGTGCCAGCAGTTTATTACAGGGGAAAGCTGAAGCTTTCTTT.